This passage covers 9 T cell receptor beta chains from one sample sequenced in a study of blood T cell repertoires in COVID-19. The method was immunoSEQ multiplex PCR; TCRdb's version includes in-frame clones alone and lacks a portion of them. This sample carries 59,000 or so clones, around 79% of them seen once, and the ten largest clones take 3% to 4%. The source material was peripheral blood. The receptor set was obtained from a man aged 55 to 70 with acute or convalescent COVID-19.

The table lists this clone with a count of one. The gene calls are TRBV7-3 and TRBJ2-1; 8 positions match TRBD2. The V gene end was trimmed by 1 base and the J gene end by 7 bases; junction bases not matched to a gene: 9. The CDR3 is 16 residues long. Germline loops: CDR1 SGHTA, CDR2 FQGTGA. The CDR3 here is CASSLRSGGPVNEQFF. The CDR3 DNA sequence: TGTGCCAGCAGCTTAAGGTCGGGAGGGCCGGTAAATGAGCAGTTCTTC.

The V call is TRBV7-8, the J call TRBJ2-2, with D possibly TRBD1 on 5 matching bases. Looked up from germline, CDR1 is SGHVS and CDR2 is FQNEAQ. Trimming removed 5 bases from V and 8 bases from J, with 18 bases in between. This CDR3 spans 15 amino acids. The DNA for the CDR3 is TGTGCCAGCAGCGTTGGGGCTCGTGGGTCGGGGGAGCTGTTTTTT. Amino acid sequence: CASSVGARGSGELFF.

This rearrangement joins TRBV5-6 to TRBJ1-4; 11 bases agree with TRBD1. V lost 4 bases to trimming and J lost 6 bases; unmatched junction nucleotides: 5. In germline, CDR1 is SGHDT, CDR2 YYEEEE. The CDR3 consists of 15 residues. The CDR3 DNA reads TGTGCCAGCAGCAGCGGACAGGGGGCTTATGAAAAACTGTTTTTT. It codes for CASSSGQGAYEKLFF. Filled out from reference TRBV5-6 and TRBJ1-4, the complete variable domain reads DAGVTQSPTHLIKTRGQQVTLRCSPKSGHDTVSWYQQALGQGPQFIFQYYEEEERQRGNFPDRFSGHQFPNYSSELNVNALLLGDSALYLCASSSGQGAYEKLFFGSGTQLSVL.

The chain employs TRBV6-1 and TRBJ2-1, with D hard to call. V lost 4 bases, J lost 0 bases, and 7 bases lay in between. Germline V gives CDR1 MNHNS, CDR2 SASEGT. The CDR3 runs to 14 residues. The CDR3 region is CASSVQSSYNEQFF. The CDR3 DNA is TGTGCCAGCAGTGTACAAAGCTCCTACAATGAGCAGTTCTTC.

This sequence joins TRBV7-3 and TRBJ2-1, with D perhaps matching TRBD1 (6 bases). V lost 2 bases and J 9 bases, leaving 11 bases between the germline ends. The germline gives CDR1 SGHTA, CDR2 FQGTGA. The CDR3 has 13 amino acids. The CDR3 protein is CASSLVRGGEQFF. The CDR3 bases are TGTGCCAGCAGCTTAGTTAGAGGGGGTGAGCAGTTCTTC.

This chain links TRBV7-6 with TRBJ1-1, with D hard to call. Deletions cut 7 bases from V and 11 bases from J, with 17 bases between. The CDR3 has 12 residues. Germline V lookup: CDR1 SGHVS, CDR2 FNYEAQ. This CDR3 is CASNAPGGRAFF. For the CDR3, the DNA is TGTGCCAGCAACGCCCCGGGAGGGCGGGCTTTCTTT.

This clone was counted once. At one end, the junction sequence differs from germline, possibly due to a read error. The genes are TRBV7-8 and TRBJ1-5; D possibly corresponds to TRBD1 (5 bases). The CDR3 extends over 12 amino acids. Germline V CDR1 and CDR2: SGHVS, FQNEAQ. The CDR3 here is CASSSGPRPGGF. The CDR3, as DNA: TGTGCCAGCAGTTCGGGGCCGCGGCCGGGGGGTTTT.

The CDR3 protein is CASSSIWGRGGDSGNTIYF. Here the CDR3 DNA reads TGTGCCAGCAGTTCAATTTGGGGGAGAGGGGGCGACTCCGGAAACACCATATATTTT. The chain uses TRBV28 and TRBJ1-3; 7 bases are a match to TRBD1. V dropped 4 bases and J dropped 4; count of bases not matched to a gene: 19. CDR3 length: 19 amino acids. Germline V gene lookup returns CDR1 MDHEN and CDR2 SYDVKM.

The CDR3 region is CASSQDINQPQHF. The CDR3 bases are TGTGCCAGCAGCCAAGACATTAATCAGCCCCAGCATTTT. This sequence joins TRBV3-1 (or the pseudogene TRBV3-2) and TRBJ1-5; D call uncertain. CDR3 length equals 13 residues. CDR1 and CDR2 from the germline V gene are LGHDT and YNNKEL (reference sequence). V gave up 0 bases and J gave up 4 bases, with 4 bases separating them.